The rows below give T cell receptor beta chains drawn from one sample of a study of shared clonotypes between healthy human individuals. The assay was immunoSEQ multiplex PCR, and TCRdb's table has in-frame clones only and misses some. Among some 2,000,000 clones listed, 90% to 95% were seen once. Sequencing was carried out using naive CD4+ T cells sorted from blood. The origin of the receptors is a man younger than 35 in good health. The CDR3 runs from the conserved cysteine through the conserved F or W. The D gene is left open where the match is weak. Size values are once, few and many counts, or a class for expanded clones, and some rows have none.

size: NA
V: TRBV30
J: TRBJ2-2
D: NA
DNA: TGTGCCTGGACGGCCGGCGGCGGGGAGCTGTTTTTT
CDR3: CAWTAGGGELFF

size: NA
V: TRBV6-5
J: TRBJ1-1
D: NA
DNA: TGTGCCAGCAGTTACTCGCGACTGAACACTGAAGCTTTCTTT
CDR3: CASSYSRLNTEAFF

size: NA
V: TRBV30
J: TRBJ1-5
D: NA
DNA: TGTGCCTGGGGGGCGGGGGCCGCTTTCAATCAGCCCCAGCATTTT
CDR3: CAWGAGAAFNQPQHF

size: NA
V: TRBV28
J: TRBJ1-5
D: TRBD1
DNA: TGTGCCAGCAGTCGCGCGACAGGGACGAGCAATCAGCCCCAGCATTTT
CDR3: CASSRATGTSNQPQHF

size: NA
V: TRBV9
J: TRBJ1-2
D: NA
DNA: TGTGCCAGCAGCCTAGCCAGCCGAGGGGCAAATGGCTACACCTTC
CDR3: CASSLASRGANGYTF

size: few
V: TRBV28
J: TRBJ2-7
D: NA
DNA: TGTGCCAGCAGACGGACAGATTCCTACGAGCAGTACTTC
CDR3: CASRRTDSYEQYF

size: NA
V: TRBV21-1
J: TRBJ1-5
D: NA
DNA: TGTGCCAGCAGCAAACAGCTTTCTCAGCCCCAGCATTTT
CDR3: CASSKQLSQPQHF

size: NA
V: TRBV6-6
J: TRBJ2-7
D: NA
DNA: TGTGCCAGCAGAGCCGGGAGTCCCTACGAGCAGTACTTC
CDR3: CASRAGSPYEQYF

size: NA
V: TRBV10-1
J: TRBJ2-5
D: NA
DNA: TGCGCCAGCAGTAGGACTTTCCAAGAGACCCAGTACTTC
CDR3: CASSRTFQETQYF

size: NA
V: TRBV6-5
J: TRBJ1-2
D: NA
DNA: TGTGCCAGCAGAACCCACGGCGGGGGTTTTGGCTACACCTTC
CDR3: CASRTHGGGFGYTF

size: NA
V: TRBV7-2
J: TRBJ1-4
D: NA
DNA: TGTGCCAGCAGCTTAAGCCAGGTCGAAAAACTGTTTTTT
CDR3: CASSLSQVEKLFF

size: NA
V: TRBV2
J: TRBJ1-6
D: TRBD1
DNA: TGTGCCAGCGGACAGGGTCTGAATTCACCCCTCCACTTT
CDR3: CASGQGLNSPLHF

size: NA
V: TRBV30
J: TRBJ1-5
D: NA
DNA: TGTGCCTGGAGTGTAGGCAACGGGGAGCGACAGCCCCAGCATTTT
CDR3: CAWSVGNGERQPQHF

size: NA
V: TRBV6-1
J: TRBJ1-5
D: NA
DNA: TGTGCCAGCGGCGACAGTAGCAATCAGCCCCAGCATTTT
CDR3: CASGDSSNQPQHF

size: once
V: TRBV4-3
J: TRBJ2-7
D: TRBD2
DNA: TGCGCCAGCAGCCAAGACAGGACTAGCGGGTTTGGGCAGCAGTACTTC
CDR3: CASSQDRTSGFGQQYF

size: NA
V: TRBV7-8
J: TRBJ1-4
D: TRBD1
DNA: TGTGCCAGCAGAACAGGGGAGCGGCCGAATGAAAAACTGTTTTTT
CDR3: CASRTGERPNEKLFF

size: NA
V: TRBV7-9
J: TRBJ2-7
D: NA
DNA: TGTGCCAGCAGCACTAACTACCCGGGGCAGTACTTC
CDR3: CASSTNYPGQYF

size: NA
V: TRBV30
J: TRBJ2-3
D: NA
DNA: TGTGCCTGGAGTCCGACCCGGACTTTCCTTGGGAGATATACGCAGTATTTT
CDR3: CAWSPTRTFLGRYTQYF

size: NA
V: TRBV5-1
J: TRBJ2-4
D: NA
DNA: TGCGCCAGCAGCCCGGAGGGGTCTCTAGCCAAAAACATTCAGTACTTC
CDR3: CASSPEGSLAKNIQYF

size: NA
V: TRBV5-1
J: TRBJ1-6
D: NA
DNA: TGCGCCAGCAGCTTGGTCGGGGATTGGGGTTCACCCCTCCACTTT
CDR3: CASSLVGDWGSPLHF

size: NA
V: TRBV6-6
J: TRBJ2-7
D: NA
DNA: TGTGCCAGCAGACCCGGCGGTTACGAGCAGTACTTC
CDR3: CASRPGGYEQYF

size: NA
V: TRBV5-1
J: TRBJ2-1
D: TRBD2
DNA: TGCGCCAGCAGCTTGGCAGCTAGCGGGAGCTATGAGCAGTTCTTC
CDR3: CASSLAASGSYEQFF

size: NA
V: TRBV30
J: TRBJ1-3
D: NA
DNA: TGTGCCTGGAGTGAAAACACGTTGTGGGGAAACACCATATATTTT
CDR3: CAWSENTLWGNTIYF

size: NA
V: TRBV5-4
J: TRBJ1-4
D: NA
DNA: TGTGCCAGCAGCCTGGGACTGTACAATGAAAAACTGTTTTTT
CDR3: CASSLGLYNEKLFF